The 23 T cell receptor beta chains presented below share a single source sample, sequenced in a study of T cell responses to AZD1222 COVID-19 vaccine (dated by TCRdb to the early 2020s). Library construction relied on the immunoSEQ multiplex PCR assay. This immuneACCESS table, as held by TCRdb, lists in-frame sequences with V and J called but not all clones. Of the missing ones, under half trace to an unresolved V gene in checked studies; the others have no known cause. For this sample there are 100,000 to 150,000 clones; 70% to 90% appear just once. The top ten clonotypes cover 25% to 30% of the sample. The sample's time point label, decoded: baseline before first vaccination. Sequencing was performed on peripheral blood, taken on day 0 of AZD1222 vaccination. The receptor source for this set is an adult in good health.

V gene TRBV6-5 combines with J gene TRBJ1-1, with D uncertain. Trimming removed 5 bases at V and 0 bases at J, with 13 bases between. The germline V gene has CDR1 MNHEY and CDR2 SVGAGI. The CDR3 is made up of 15 amino acids. The CDR3 region is CASSPGLRMNTEAFF. The CDR3 DNA is TGTGCCAGCAGTCCCGGACTGAGAATGAACACTGAAGCTTTCTTT.

In its sample, this clone was seen once. As DNA, the CDR3 is TGTGCCAGCAGCCGGGGCACCGGGCTAGCGGGGGGAGGTGAGCAGTTCTTC. Translating gives CASSRGTGLAGGGEQFF. The V and J genes are TRBV3-1 (or the pseudogene TRBV3-2) and TRBJ2-1, with TRBD2 matching 11 bases. V lost 4 bases to trimming and J lost 9 bases; unmatched junction nucleotides: 14. CDR1 is LGHDT, CDR2 YNNKEL, per germline (reference sequence). The CDR3 runs 17 residues.

The chain recombines TRBV14 with TRBJ2-7; 8 nucleotides match TRBD2. Trimming took 1 base from V and 2 from J; bases not matched to a gene: 7. There are 16 residues in the CDR3. CDR1 and CDR2 (germline): SGHDN, FVKESK. The CDR3 sequence is CASSQVVSGSTYEQYF. In DNA, the CDR3 is TGTGCCAGCAGCCAAGTCGTCAGCGGGAGTACCTACGAGCAGTACTTC.

This chain connects TRBV6-2 or TRBV6-3 to TRBJ2-7, with a tentative D call TRBD2 (5 bases). The V end lost 0 bases, the J end lost 4 bases, and 10 bases lay between the germline ends. CDR1 is MNHEY, CDR2 SVGEGT, per germline. This CDR3 is 14 amino acids long. The CDR3 nucleotides read TGTGCCAGCAGTTACTCATACGGCGGGTACGAGCAGTACTTC. Residues: CASSYSYGGYEQYF.

This clone was seen a single time. The chain recombines TRBV6-5 with TRBJ2-5; TRBD1 agrees at 10 bases. The V gene end was trimmed by 5 bases and the J gene end by 4 bases; junction bases not matched to a gene: 7. Germline CDR1 MNHEY, CDR2 SVGAGI. This CDR3 is 15 amino acids long. The CDR3 DNA follows: TGTGCCAGCAGTCCAGGACAGGGGGAGGGAGAGACCCAGTACTTC. Encoded protein: CASSPGQGEGETQYF.

Here the CDR3 reads CASPQGKRAGYTF. In nucleotides, the CDR3 is TGTGCCAGCCCACAGGGTAAACGGGCTGGCTACACCTTC. This chain links TRBV12-3 or TRBV12-4 with TRBJ1-2, with D possibly matching TRBD1 (6 bases). CDR3 size: 13 residues. Trimming took off 8 bases at V and 7 bases at J, with 17 bases between the two ends.

This sequence joins TRBV27 and TRBJ1-1; D not resolved. Germline CDR1 is MNHEY and CDR2 is SMNVEV (reference sequence). There are 15 residues in the CDR3. Trimming cost V 7 bases and J 1 base, with 16 bases left between them. CDR3 in amino acids: CASIGFSGWNTEAFF. The CDR3 coding sequence is TGTGCCAGCATAGGATTCTCTGGGTGGAACACTGAAGCTTTCTTT.

This chain uses TRBV11-2 with TRBJ2-1; either TRBD1 or TRBD2 may supply D (5 bases each). CDR1 SGHAT and CDR2 FQNNGV come from the germline V gene. The CDR3 length is 16 residues. Trimming shortened V by 5 bases and J by 5 bases, and 19 bases separated the two germline ends. For the CDR3, the DNA is TGTGCCAGCAGCCAAAGGGGAGAACTCCTAAACAATGAGCAGTTCTTC. It encodes CASSQRGELLNNEQFF.

This chain uses TRBV6-5 with TRBJ2-1; possible D gene TRBD1, 6 bases. Germline CDR1 MNHEY, CDR2 SVGAGI. CDR3 size: 13 residues. Trimming removed 7 bases from V and 8 bases from J, with 15 bases in between. The chain's CDR3 is CASNFRGGDEQFF. The DNA for the CDR3 is TGTGCCAGCAACTTCAGGGGTGGGGATGAGCAGTTCTTC.

The chain employs TRBV3-1 (or the pseudogene TRBV3-2) and TRBJ2-1; 11 nucleotides agree with TRBD2. V lost 3 bases and J lost 13; bases outside the gene matches: 5. CDR1 is LGHDT and CDR2 is YNNKEL in the germline V gene (reference sequence). CDR3 length: 13 amino acids. This CDR3 is CASSQHTSGRQFF. In nucleotides, the CDR3 is TGTGCCAGCAGCCAGCACACTAGCGGGAGACAGTTCTTC.

The chain carries TRBV10-3 and TRBJ2-2; no clear D. This CDR3 is built from 16 residues. CDR1 ENHRY and CDR2 SYGVKD come from the germline V gene. V lost 4 bases to trimming and J lost 3 bases, with 15 bases between them. This chain's CDR3 is CAISATQPRDTGELFF. The CDR3 nucleotides are TGTGCCATCAGTGCGACCCAACCTCGGGACACCGGGGAGCTGTTTTTT.

The chain recombines TRBV3-1 (or the pseudogene TRBV3-2) with TRBJ2-5; 8 nucleotides match TRBD2. The CDR3 is 19 residues long. The trim removed 5 bases at V and 0 bases at J, leaving 17 bases unmatched. From germline, CDR1 is LGHDT and CDR2 YNNKEL (reference sequence). The CDR3 DNA sequence: TGTGCCAGCAGCAAAGGGGTAGTAATTAGCGGGGAATACCAAGAGACCCAGTACTTC. Translation: CASSKGVVISGEYQETQYF.

In its sample, this clone was seen a few times. In DNA form, the CDR3 reads TGTGCCTGGAGTAGACAGGGGGCGCGTGCGGCCCTCCACTTT. Its protein product is CAWSRQGARAALHF. The V and J genes are TRBV30 and TRBJ1-6, with 10 bases lining up with TRBD1. With V trimmed by 2 bases and J by 14 bases, 9 bases remained unmatched. The length of the CDR3 is 14 residues. Germline CDR1 and CDR2: GTSNPN and SVGIG (reference sequence).

The gene calls are TRBV7-2 and TRBJ1-4, with D possibly TRBD1 on 6 matching bases. The V end was cut by 5 bases, the J end by 0 bases, with 10 bases between. The CDR3 spans 15 residues. Germline values: CDR1 SGHTA, CDR2 FQGNSA. The CDR3: CASSARQATNEKLFF. The CDR3 region has the DNA TGTGCCAGCAGCGCCCGACAGGCAACTAATGAAAAACTGTTTTTT. Full variable domain (remainder filled in from reference TRBV7-2 and TRBJ1-4): GAGVSQSPSNKVTEKGKDVELRCDPISGHTALYWYRQSLGQGLEFLIYFQGNSAPDKSGLPSDRFSAERTGGSVSTLTIQRTQQEDSAVYLCASSARQATNEKLFFGSGTQLSVL.

The V call is TRBV7-8, the J call TRBJ2-4, with D maybe TRBD1 (5 bases). Between the trimmed V and J ends, which lost 5 bases and 1 base, there was a span of 6 bases. The CDR3 spans 13 residues. CDR1 is SGHVS, CDR2 FQNEAQ, per germline. The CDR3 DNA sequence: TGTGCCAGCAGCCCAGGGGCCAAAAACATTCAGTACTTC. Translating it yields CASSPGAKNIQYF.

This clone was seen a single time. The V call is TRBV7-8, the J call TRBJ1-3; D might be TRBD1 (5 bases). CDR3 length equals 17 residues. V shed 4 bases and J shed 0 bases, with 16 bases lying between them. Per germline, CDR1 SGHVS and CDR2 FQNEAQ. CDR3 coding DNA: TGTGCCAGCAGCTCGATGGGACGGCGAGGCTCTGGAAACACCATATATTTT. It codes for CASSSMGRRGSGNTIYF.

The chain joins TRBV5-1 to TRBJ2-2; D may be TRBD2 (6 bases). CDR1 and CDR2 (germline): SGHRS, YFSETQ. The CDR3 consists of 16 residues. The V end lost 4 bases, the J end lost 4 bases, and 17 bases lay between the germline ends. Here the CDR3 DNA reads TGCGCCAGCAGCCCCCAGGGCGGGGAGGCCACCGGGGAGCTGTTTTTT. It encodes CASSPQGGEATGELFF.

The rearrangement joins TRBV7-3 to TRBJ1-1; D possibly corresponds to TRBD1 (6 bases). V was clipped by 5 bases and J by 6 bases, with 16 bases between them. The CDR3 is 14 residues long. In germline, CDR1 is SGHTA, CDR2 FQGTGA. The CDR3 is CASSEGVGGPEAFF. For the CDR3, the DNA is TGTGCCAGCAGCGAGGGGGTCGGGGGTCCTGAAGCTTTCTTT.

The chain uses TRBV7-8 and TRBJ1-5; no reliable D call. Trimming took 5 bases from V and 4 from J, leaving 21 bases between them. Germline CDR1 reads SGHVS; CDR2 reads FQNEAQ. The CDR3 is made up of 17 amino acids. CDR3 sequence reads: CASSPGYRARRNQPQHF. Here the CDR3 DNA reads TGTGCCAGCAGCCCGGGGTATCGGGCGAGGAGAAATCAGCCCCAGCATTTT.

The chain is built from TRBV6-2 or TRBV6-3 and TRBJ2-3; D might be TRBD2 (5 bases). V lost 5 bases, J lost 1 base, and 13 bases lay in between. Germline CDR1 MNHEY, CDR2 SVGEGT. The CDR3 contains 15 residues. The CDR3 spells CASSLRDWGTDTQYF. The DNA for the CDR3 is TGTGCCAGCAGTCTCCGGGATTGGGGCACAGATACGCAGTATTTT.

CDR3 sequence: CASSLRNSPLHF. The DNA of the CDR3 is TGTGCCAGCAGCTTGAGAAATTCACCCCTCCACTTT. This chain connects TRBV5-8 to TRBJ1-6, with D hard to call. Trimming shortened V by 1 base and J by 7 bases, and 3 bases separated the two germline ends. CDR3 length: 12 residues. Germline-derived CDR1 and CDR2 are SGHTS and YDEGEE.

This clone showed up just a few times. The V gene is TRBV6-5, the J gene TRBJ1-1; D unresolved. V was clipped by 8 bases and J by 2 bases, with 12 bases between them. CDR1 is MNHEY, CDR2 SVGAGI, per germline. This CDR3 is built from 13 residues. CDR3 coding DNA: TGTGCCAGCTATAAACAGCGTAACACTGAAGCTTTCTTT. As protein: CASYKQRNTEAFF.

This rearrangement joins TRBV7-2 to TRBJ2-3; 9 bases fit TRBD2. The trim removed 0 bases at V and 3 bases at J, leaving 1 base unmatched. This CDR3 contains 15 residues. Germline-derived CDR1 and CDR2 are SGHTA and FQGNSA. DNA of the CDR3: TGTGCCAGCAGCTTAGCTAGCGGGAGAACAGATACGCAGTATTTT. Translated, it gives CASSLASGRTDTQYF.